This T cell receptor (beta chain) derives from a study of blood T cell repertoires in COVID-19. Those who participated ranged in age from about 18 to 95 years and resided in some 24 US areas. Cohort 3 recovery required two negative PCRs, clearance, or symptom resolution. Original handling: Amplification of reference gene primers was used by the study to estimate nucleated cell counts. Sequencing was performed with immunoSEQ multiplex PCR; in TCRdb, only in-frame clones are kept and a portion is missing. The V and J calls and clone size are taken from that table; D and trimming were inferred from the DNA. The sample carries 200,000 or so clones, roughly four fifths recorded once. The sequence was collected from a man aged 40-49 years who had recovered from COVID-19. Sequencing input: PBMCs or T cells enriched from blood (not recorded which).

CDR3 nucleotide sequence: TGTGCCAGCAGCTTGGGGGGCAATAAGGGTGAAGCTTTCTTT. This encodes CASSLGGNKGEAFF. The J gene is TRBJ1-1, the V gene TRBV5-4; TRBD1 is a possible D gene (5 bases). The germline V gene encodes CDR1 SGHNT and CDR2 YYREEE (reference sequence). The V and J ends lost 0 bases and 7 bases respectively, with 13 bases between them. The CDR3 has 14 residues.